This entry lists 15 T cell receptor beta chains sequenced from one sample in a study of a mutant IDH1 vaccine in newly diagnosed glioma (dated by TCRdb to the early 2020s). Libraries came from the immunoSEQ multiplex PCR assay. Here the immuneACCESS table is served through TCRdb, limited to in-frame sequences with V and J called. Missing clones are a known gap in these copies; in checked studies unresolved V genes cover under half, and the rest lacks a known reason. The sample profile shows roughly 38,000 clones; more than 90% of them were found once. Clones ranked in the top ten supply 18% of the sample. The sample's time point label, in plain terms: baseline, week 1 (first vaccination visit). The label giving this sample's treatment or condition can be read as: pre-vaccination baseline after standard-of-care therapy. The source was PBMCs, collected from a glioma patient treated with radiotherapy, temozolomide or both. The receptors were gathered from a young man with glioma.

The rearrangement joins TRBV5-5 to TRBJ2-7, with D perhaps matching TRBD2 (6 bases). The CDR3 is made up of 15 amino acids. Trimming removed 0 bases from V and 0 bases from J, with 10 bases in between. Germline V gene lookup returns CDR1 SGHKS and CDR2 YYEKEE (reference sequence). Here the CDR3 DNA reads TGTGCCAGCAGCTTGGCAGCGGGTAGCTCCTACGAGCAGTACTTC. It specifies CASSLAAGSSYEQYF. Drawing the rest from reference TRBV5-5 and TRBJ2-7, the complete variable domain is DAGVTQSPTHLIKTRGQQVTLRCSPISGHKSVSWYQQVLGQGPQFIFQYYEKEERGRGNFPDRFSARQFPNYSSELNVNALLLGDSALYLCASSLAAGSSYEQYFGPGTRLTVT.

V is TRBV7-2 and J is TRBJ2-3; D is ambiguous. Germline-derived CDR1 and CDR2 are SGHTA and FQGNSA. Between the trimmed V and J ends, which lost 1 base and 5 bases, there was a span of 7 bases. CDR3 length: 13 amino acids. For the CDR3, the DNA is TGTGCCAGCAGCTTAGTCGGTGGAGATACGCAGTATTTT. Encoded protein: CASSLVGGDTQYF.

The chain combines TRBV18 with TRBJ1-5; no definite D call. The germline V gene encodes CDR1 KGHSH and CDR2 LQKENI. The CDR3 has 13 amino acids. The V and J ends lost 6 bases and 5 bases respectively, with 11 bases between them. The CDR3 coding sequence is TGTGCCAGCTCCCCCAATGGGGATCAGCCCCAGCATTTT. Translating it yields CASSPNGDQPQHF.

The chain combines TRBV2 with TRBJ1-2; D may be TRBD1 (5 bases). Germline values: CDR1 SNHLY, CDR2 FYNNEI. Trimming shortened V by 1 base and J by 6 bases, and 6 bases separated the two germline ends. The CDR3 covers 12 residues. CDR3 protein: CASSEEGDGYTF. In DNA, the CDR3 is TGTGCCAGCAGTGAAGAAGGGGATGGCTACACCTTC.

In this sample, this clone turned up once. The rearrangement links TRBV19 to TRBJ2-2; tentative D call: TRBD1 (5 bases). This CDR3 region has 16 residues. Trimming cost V 3 bases and J 5 bases, with 16 bases left between them. Germline V gives CDR1 LNHDA, CDR2 SQIVND (reference sequence). CDR3 nucleotides: TGTGCCAGTAGTATGGACCAGGGAATGATAACCGGGGAGCTGTTTTTT. It encodes CASSMDQGMITGELFF.

This chain uses TRBV6-6 with TRBJ1-4, with D perhaps matching TRBD1 (6 bases). CDR3 size: 15 residues. With 8 bases removed from V and 2 bases from J, the gap between germline ends came to 15 bases. Germline V gene sequence: CDR1 MNHNY, CDR2 SVGAGI (reference sequence). The CDR3 nucleotides are TGTGCCAGCGAACTAGGGGGAGTGACTAATGAAAAACTGTTTTTT. Its translation is CASELGGVTNEKLFF.

The rearrangement uses TRBV6-6 and TRBJ2-7, with no clear D. The CDR3 length is 14 residues. Trimming removed 6 bases from V and 5 bases from J, with 17 bases in between. Per germline, CDR1 MNHNY and CDR2 SVGAGI (reference sequence). The CDR3 coding sequence is TGTGCCAGCAGCCTCCCCTCTAGATCGAACGAGCAGTACTTC. The encoded protein is CASSLPSRSNEQYF.

This clone was counted only a few times. The rearrangement links TRBV9 to TRBJ2-1, with a tentative D call TRBD2 (5 bases). CDR3 size: 14 residues. CDR1 SGDLS and CDR2 YYNGEE come from the germline V gene. Trimming stripped 4 bases from V and 6 bases from J, with 14 bases between. The CDR3 here is CASSPRSGGNEQFF. In nucleotides, the CDR3 is TGTGCCAGCAGCCCCCGGAGTGGAGGCAATGAGCAGTTCTTC.

The rearrangement links TRBV7-8 to TRBJ1-6; D unresolved. Trimming stripped 1 base from V and 10 bases from J, with 11 bases between. Germline-derived CDR1 and CDR2 are SGHVS and FQNEAQ. CDR3 length equals 14 residues. This CDR3 is CASSLDLYNSPLHF. The CDR3 nucleotides read TGTGCCAGCAGCTTAGACCTATACAACTCACCCCTCCACTTT.

The rearrangement uses TRBV30 and TRBJ1-5, with D possibly matching TRBD1 (6 bases). V was shortened by 5 bases and J by 2 bases, with 13 bases between the two germline ends. Germline lookup yields CDR1 GTSNPN and CDR2 SVGIG (reference sequence). The CDR3 is 14 amino acids. CDR3 protein: CAWFGGGGNQPQHF. CDR3 sequence (DNA): TGTGCCTGGTTTGGGGGGGGCGGCAATCAGCCCCAGCATTTT.

This chain joins TRBV6-1 and TRBJ2-7, with 8 positions matching TRBD2. From germline, CDR1 is MNHNS and CDR2 SASEGT. The length of the CDR3 is 12 residues. The V gene end was trimmed by 6 bases and the J gene end by 4 bases; junction bases not matched to a gene: 2. In nucleotides, the CDR3 is TGTGCCAGCAGACTAGCGGATTACGAGCAGTACTTC. This translates into CASRLADYEQYF.

Only one count was recorded for this clone. This chain's CDR3 is CASSLAPEMNTEAFF. CDR3 nucleotide sequence: TGTGCCAGCAGCTTAGCGCCGGAGATGAACACTGAAGCTTTCTTT. The genes are TRBV7-2 and TRBJ1-1; unclear D gene. The germline V and J ends were trimmed by 0 bases and 0 bases, with 8 bases remaining between them. This CDR3 comprises 15 residues. From germline, CDR1 is SGHTA and CDR2 FQGNSA.

This clone was counted a single time. This chain links TRBV7-9 with TRBJ2-5; D is possibly TRBD1 or TRBD2 (5 bases each). This CDR3 is built from 16 residues. Trimming removed 5 bases from V and 2 bases from J, with 18 bases in between. CDR1 is SEHNR, CDR2 FQNEAQ, per germline (reference sequence). CDR3 residues: CASSRGTSGDQETQYF. CDR3 nucleotide sequence: TGTGCCAGCAGCCGAGGGACCTCTGGCGATCAAGAGACCCAGTACTTC.

The chain recombines TRBV5-8 with TRBJ2-7; 7 positions match TRBD2. The junction had 8 bases not matched to a gene; V was cut back by 0 bases and J by 5 bases. The CDR3 length is 15 residues. Per the germline V gene, CDR1 is SGHTS and CDR2 is YDEGEE. CDR3 nucleotide sequence: TGTGCCAGCAGCTTGGGGGGAGGGCCTGGAGACGAGCAGTACTTC. Translating gives CASSLGGGPGDEQYF.

This clone was observed a single time. This chain links TRBV7-9 with TRBJ1-1; no clear D. The CDR3 length is 12 residues. V was clipped by 1 base and J by 7 bases, with 7 bases between them. Per the germline V gene, CDR1 is SEHNR and CDR2 is FQNEAQ (reference sequence). CDR3 residues: CASSLVGLEAFF. The CDR3 region has the DNA TGTGCCAGCAGCTTAGTAGGACTTGAAGCTTTCTTT.